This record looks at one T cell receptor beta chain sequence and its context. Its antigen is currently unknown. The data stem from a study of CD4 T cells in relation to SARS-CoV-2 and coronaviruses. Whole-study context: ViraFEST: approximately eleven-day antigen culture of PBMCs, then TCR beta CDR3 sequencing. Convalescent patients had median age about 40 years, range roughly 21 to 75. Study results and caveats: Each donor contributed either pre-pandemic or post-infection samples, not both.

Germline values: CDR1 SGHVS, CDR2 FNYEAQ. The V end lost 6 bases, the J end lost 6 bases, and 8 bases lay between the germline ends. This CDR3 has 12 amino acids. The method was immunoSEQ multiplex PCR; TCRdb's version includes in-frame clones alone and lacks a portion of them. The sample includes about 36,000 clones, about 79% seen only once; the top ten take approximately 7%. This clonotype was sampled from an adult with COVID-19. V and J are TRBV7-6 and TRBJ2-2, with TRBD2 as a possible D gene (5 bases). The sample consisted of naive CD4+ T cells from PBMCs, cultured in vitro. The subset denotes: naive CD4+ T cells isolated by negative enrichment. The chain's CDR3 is CASRRGSGELFF. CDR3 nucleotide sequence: TGTGCCAGCAGACGGGGTTCCGGGGAGCTGTTTTTT. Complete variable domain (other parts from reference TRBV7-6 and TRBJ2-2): GAGVSQSPRYKVTKRGQDVALRCDPISGHVSLYWYRQALGQGPEFLTYFNYEAQQDKSGLPNDRFSAERPEGSISTLTIQRTEQRDSAMYRCASRRGSGELFFGEGSRLTVL.